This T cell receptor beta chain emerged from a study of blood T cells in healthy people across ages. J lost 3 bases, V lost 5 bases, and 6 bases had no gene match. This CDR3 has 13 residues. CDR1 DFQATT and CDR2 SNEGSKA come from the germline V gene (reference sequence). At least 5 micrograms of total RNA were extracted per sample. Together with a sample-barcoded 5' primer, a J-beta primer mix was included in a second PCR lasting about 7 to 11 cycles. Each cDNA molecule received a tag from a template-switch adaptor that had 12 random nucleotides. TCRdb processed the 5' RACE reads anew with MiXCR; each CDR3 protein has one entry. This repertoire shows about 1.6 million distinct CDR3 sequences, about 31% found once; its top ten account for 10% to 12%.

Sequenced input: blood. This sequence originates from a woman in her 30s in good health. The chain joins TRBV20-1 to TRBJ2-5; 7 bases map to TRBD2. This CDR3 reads CSARLAFKETQYF. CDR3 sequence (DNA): TGCAGTGCTCGACTAGCCTTCAAAGAGACCCAGTACTTC.